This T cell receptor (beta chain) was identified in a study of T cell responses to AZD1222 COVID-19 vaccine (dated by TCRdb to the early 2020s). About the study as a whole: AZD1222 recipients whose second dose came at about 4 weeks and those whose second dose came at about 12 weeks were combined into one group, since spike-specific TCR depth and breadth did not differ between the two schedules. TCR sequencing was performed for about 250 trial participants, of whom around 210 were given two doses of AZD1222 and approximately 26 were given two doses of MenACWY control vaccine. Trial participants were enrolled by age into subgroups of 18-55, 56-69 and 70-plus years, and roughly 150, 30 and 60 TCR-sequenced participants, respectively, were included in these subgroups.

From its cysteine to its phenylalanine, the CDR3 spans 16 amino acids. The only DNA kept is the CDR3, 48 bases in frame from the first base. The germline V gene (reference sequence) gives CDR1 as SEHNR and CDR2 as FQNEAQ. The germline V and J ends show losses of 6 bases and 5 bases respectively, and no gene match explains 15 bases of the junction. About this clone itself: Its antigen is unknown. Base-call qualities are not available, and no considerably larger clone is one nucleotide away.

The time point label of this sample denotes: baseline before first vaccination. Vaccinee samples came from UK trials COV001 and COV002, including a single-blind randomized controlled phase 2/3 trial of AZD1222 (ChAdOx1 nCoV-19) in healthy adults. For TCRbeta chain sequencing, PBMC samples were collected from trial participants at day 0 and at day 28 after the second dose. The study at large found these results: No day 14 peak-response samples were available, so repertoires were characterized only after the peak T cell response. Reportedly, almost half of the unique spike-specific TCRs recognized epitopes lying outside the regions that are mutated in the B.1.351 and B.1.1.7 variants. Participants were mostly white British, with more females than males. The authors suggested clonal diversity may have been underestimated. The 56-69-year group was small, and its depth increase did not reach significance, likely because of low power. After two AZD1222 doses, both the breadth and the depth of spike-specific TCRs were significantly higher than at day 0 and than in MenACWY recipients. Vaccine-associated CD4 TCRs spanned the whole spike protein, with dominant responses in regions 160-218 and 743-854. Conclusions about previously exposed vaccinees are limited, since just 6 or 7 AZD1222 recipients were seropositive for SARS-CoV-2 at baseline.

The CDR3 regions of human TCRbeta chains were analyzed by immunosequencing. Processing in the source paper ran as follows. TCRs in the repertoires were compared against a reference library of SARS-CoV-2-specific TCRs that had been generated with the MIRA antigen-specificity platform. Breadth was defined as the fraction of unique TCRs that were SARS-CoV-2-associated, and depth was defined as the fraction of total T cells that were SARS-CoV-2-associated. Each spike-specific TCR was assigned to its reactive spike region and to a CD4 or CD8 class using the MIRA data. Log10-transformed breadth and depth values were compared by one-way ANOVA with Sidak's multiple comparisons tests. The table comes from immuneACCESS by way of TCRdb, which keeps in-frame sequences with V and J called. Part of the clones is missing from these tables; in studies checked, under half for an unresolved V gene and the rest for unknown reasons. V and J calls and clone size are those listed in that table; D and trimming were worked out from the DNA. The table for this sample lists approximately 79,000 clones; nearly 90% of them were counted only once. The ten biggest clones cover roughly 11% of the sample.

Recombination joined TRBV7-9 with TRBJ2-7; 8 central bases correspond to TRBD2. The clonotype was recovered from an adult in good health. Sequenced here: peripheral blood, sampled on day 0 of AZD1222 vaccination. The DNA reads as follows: TGTGCCAGCAGTTCCCTCGGGGCGGGAGGAACCCACGAGCAGTACTTC. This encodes CASSSLGAGGTHEQYF.